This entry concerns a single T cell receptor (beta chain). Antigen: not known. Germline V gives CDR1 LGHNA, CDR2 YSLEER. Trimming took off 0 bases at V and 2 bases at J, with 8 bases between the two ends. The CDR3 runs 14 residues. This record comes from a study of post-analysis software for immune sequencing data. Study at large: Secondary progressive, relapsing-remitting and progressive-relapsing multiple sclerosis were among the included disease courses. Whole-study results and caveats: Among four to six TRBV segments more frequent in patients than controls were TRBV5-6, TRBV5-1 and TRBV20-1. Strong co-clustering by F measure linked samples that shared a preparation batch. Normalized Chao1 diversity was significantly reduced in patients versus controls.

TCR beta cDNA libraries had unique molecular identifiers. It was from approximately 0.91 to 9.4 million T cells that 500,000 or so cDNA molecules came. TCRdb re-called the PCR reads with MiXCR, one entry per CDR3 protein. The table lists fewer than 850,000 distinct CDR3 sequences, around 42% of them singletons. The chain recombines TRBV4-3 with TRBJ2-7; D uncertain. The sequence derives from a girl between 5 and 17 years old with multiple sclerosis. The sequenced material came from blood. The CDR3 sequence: CASSQDRVPYEQYF. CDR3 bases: TGCGCCAGCAGCCAAGATAGGGTCCCCTACGAGCAGTACTTC.